The rows below give T cell receptor beta chains drawn from one sample of a study of blood T cell repertoires in COVID-19. Clones were read by immunoSEQ multiplex PCR, and TCRdb kept only the in-frame ones, dropping some. This table holds under 300,000 clones, about 83% found once. Source material: peripheral blood. The source of these receptors is an elderly man with acute or convalescent COVID-19. Both conserved end residues are part of each CDR3. D genes are given only for firm matches. Only part of the rows carry a size: once, few, many, or a class if the clone is expanded.

TRBV5-1	-	TRBJ2-5	-	CASSLGQSETQYF	TGCGCCAGCAGCCTAGGACAGAGTGAGACCCAGTACTTC
TRBV6-6	once	TRBJ2-3	-	CASSYSGAGGTDTQYF	TGTGCCAGCAGTTACTCGGGGGCAGGGGGCACAGATACGCAGTATTTT
TRBV5-1	few	TRBJ1-5	TRBD1	CASSLGQGGFSNQPQHF	TGCGCCAGCAGCCTGGGACAGGGGGGTTTTAGCAATCAGCCCCAGCATTTT
TRBV5-1	-	TRBJ1-2	-	CASSPQAGYNYGYTF	TGCGCCAGCAGCCCCCAGGCGGGGTATAACTATGGCTACACCTTC
TRBV7-9	-	TRBJ2-7	-	CASSFGQGGAYEQYF	TGTGCCAGCAGCTTCGGCCAGGGGGGCGCCTACGAGCAGTACTTC
TRBV6-5	-	TRBJ2-5	TRBD1	CASSVDRGLGETQYF	TGTGCCAGCAGCGTGGACAGGGGGCTCGGCGAGACCCAGTACTTC
TRBV29-1	few	TRBJ2-1	-	CSVRTILYNEQFF	TGCAGCGTAAGGACTATCCTCTACAATGAGCAGTTCTTC
TRBV2	-	TRBJ2-5	-	CASMGGAQETQYF	TGTGCCAGCATGGGTGGGGCCCAAGAGACCCAGTACTTC
TRBV4-2	-	TRBJ2-7	TRBD1	CASSQRQGVGYEQYF	TGTGCCAGCAGCCAACGACAGGGGGTGGGCTACGAGCAGTACTTC
TRBV9	-	TRBJ1-5	TRBD1	CASSAGQGFNSNQPQHF	TGTGCCAGCAGCGCGGGACAGGGGTTCAATAGCAATCAGCCCCAGCATTTT
TRBV5-6	-	TRBJ2-7	-	CASSLGQREQYF	TGTGCCAGCAGCTTGGGGCAGAGGGAGCAGTACTTC
TRBV29-1	-	TRBJ2-7	-	CSVARDSEQYF	TGCAGCGTTGCACGGGACTCCGAGCAGTACTTC
TRBV5-1	-	TRBJ1-4	TRBD1	CASSSQGLQEKLFF	TGCGCCAGCAGCTCACAGGGGCTCCAAGAAAAACTGTTTTTT
TRBV3-1/TRBV3-2	-	TRBJ2-1	-	CASSQGGGAQFF	TGTGCCAGCAGCCAAGGAGGGGGGGCGCAGTTCTTC
TRBV18	-	TRBJ2-3	-	CASSPVAVSTDTQYF	TGTGCCAGCTCACCAGTCGCGGTTAGCACAGATACGCAGTATTTT
TRBV6-5	-	TRBJ2-4	-	CASRDSLKNIQYF	TGTGCCAGCAGGGACTCCCTGAAAAACATTCAGTACTTC
TRBV6-5	once	TRBJ1-1	-	CASTRRQTSNTEAFF	TGTGCCAGCACGAGGAGACAGACTTCGAACACTGAAGCTTTCTTT
TRBV5-1	once	TRBJ1-1	TRBD1	CASRSPGTGLFSNTEAFF	TGCGCCAGCAGAAGTCCGGGGACAGGGTTATTCTCGAACACTGAAGCTTTCTTT
TRBV28	-	TRBJ2-7	TRBD1	CASRAPGQGFQEQYF	TGTGCCAGCAGGGCCCCGGGACAGGGATTCCAGGAGCAGTACTTC
TRBV19	-	TRBJ2-1	TRBD1	CASKERGLLNEQFF	TGTGCCAGTAAGGAGAGGGGGCTTTTGAATGAGCAGTTCTTC
TRBV7-9	-	TRBJ1-5	-	CASRGDYNQPQHF	TGTGCCAGCAGAGGGGATTATAATCAGCCCCAGCATTTT
TRBV5-1	-	TRBJ2-7	-	CASSLGTRDEQYF	TGCGCCAGCAGCTTGGGGACCAGGGACGAGCAGTACTTC
TRBV19	-	TRBJ2-1	-	CASRPQGGDNEQFF	TGTGCCAGTAGACCTCAGGGTGGCGATAATGAGCAGTTCTTC
TRBV7-2	once	TRBJ2-7	TRBD2	CASSSAGTSGYEQYF	TGTGCCAGCAGCTCAGCCGGGACTAGCGGCTACGAGCAGTACTTC
TRBV5-1	-	TRBJ2-3	-	CASSLVSGRSDTQYF	TGCGCCAGCAGCTTGGTCAGCGGGCGATCAGATACGCAGTATTTT
TRBV5-1	-	TRBJ2-3	-	CASSLRREEDTQYF	TGCGCCAGCAGCTTGAGGCGGGAAGAAGATACGCAGTATTTT
TRBV28	-	TRBJ1-2	-	CASTVGYGYTF	TGTGCCAGCACAGTTGGCTATGGCTACACCTTC
TRBV2	-	TRBJ2-5	TRBD2	CASKAGVQETQYF	TGTGCCAGCAAAGCGGGGGTACAAGAGACCCAGTACTTC
TRBV11-2	-	TRBJ2-1	-	CASSLLPGQPYNEQFF	TGTGCCAGCAGCCTACTACCGGGACAACCCTACAATGAGCAGTTCTTC
TRBV2	-	TRBJ1-1	-	CASIVLTEAFF	TGTGCCAGCATAGTCCTCACTGAAGCTTTCTTT
TRBV6-5	-	TRBJ1-4	TRBD1	CASSSGGINEKLFF	TGTGCCAGCAGTTCAGGGGGCATTAATGAAAAACTGTTTTTT
TRBV5-8	-	TRBJ2-7	TRBD2	CASSLGAGAYEQYF	TGTGCCAGCAGCTTGGGAGCGGGGGCCTACGAGCAGTACTTC
TRBV18	few	TRBJ1-1	-	CASSQGQRDTEAFF	TGTGCCAGCTCTCAGGGGCAACGGGACACTGAAGCTTTCTTT
TRBV19	-	TRBJ2-7	TRBD1	CASSTWTGGSYEQYF	TGTGCCAGTAGCACCTGGACAGGGGGTTCCTACGAGCAGTACTTC
TRBV6-5	-	TRBJ2-7	TRBD1	CASNDRALSSYEQYF	TGTGCCAGCAACGACAGGGCTTTAAGCTCCTACGAGCAGTACTTC
TRBV5-1	few	TRBJ2-7	TRBD2	CASSFSSGPPYEQYF	TGCGCCAGCAGCTTCTCTAGCGGGCCCCCCTACGAGCAGTACTTC
TRBV9	-	TRBJ1-2	-	CASSVEQRPTNYGYTF	TGTGCCAGCAGCGTAGAACAGAGACCCACTAACTATGGCTACACCTTC
TRBV7-2	-	TRBJ2-7	TRBD1	CASSFDRGSYEQYF	TGTGCCAGCAGTTTCGACAGGGGAAGCTACGAGCAGTACTTC
TRBV7-9	few	TRBJ2-7	TRBD1	CASSLVGQDPLGQYF	TGTGCCAGCAGCTTAGTTGGACAGGACCCCTTAGGGCAGTACTTC
TRBV28	-	TRBJ1-5	-	CASSLGAGNSNQPQHF	TGTGCCAGCAGTTTAGGGGCGGGGAATAGCAATCAGCCCCAGCATTTT
TRBV5-1	few	TRBJ2-5	TRBD2	CASSTLPSGGEETQYF	TGCGCCAGCAGCACATTACCTAGCGGGGGAGAGGAGACCCAGTACTTC
TRBV6-1	-	TRBJ1-1	-	CASSERGSDTEAFF	TGTGCCAGCAGTGAAAGGGGGTCGGACACTGAAGCTTTCTTT
TRBV20-1	-	TRBJ2-7	-	CSASEGGDKGEQYF	TGCAGTGCCAGTGAAGGGGGGGACAAGGGGGAGCAGTACTTC
TRBV6-5	-	TRBJ2-7	TRBD1	CASSYSRTGGGEQYF	TGTGCCAGCAGTTACTCGAGGACAGGGGGTGGCGAGCAGTACTTC
TRBV7-2	-	TRBJ1-2	TRBD1	CASSLGFQGGNYGYTF	TGTGCCAGCAGCTTAGGATTCCAGGGGGGTAACTATGGCTACACCTTC
TRBV6-5	-	TRBJ2-3	TRBD2	CASRDPSGRTDTQYF	TGTGCCAGCAGGGACCCTAGCGGGCGCACAGATACGCAGTATTTT
TRBV15	once	TRBJ2-1	TRBD2	CATSRKTSGGQNEQFF	TGTGCCACCAGCAGAAAGACTAGCGGGGGGCAAAATGAGCAGTTCTTC
TRBV2	-	TRBJ1-2	-	CASSETQGSYGYTF	TGTGCCAGCAGTGAAACGCAGGGGAGCTATGGCTACACCTTC
TRBV6-6	-	TRBJ1-5	-	CASSTRQISNQPQHF	TGTGCCAGCAGTACAAGACAGATAAGCAATCAGCCCCAGCATTTT
TRBV18	-	TRBJ2-7	-	CASSPSRDKPYEQYF	TGTGCCAGCTCACCATCCAGGGACAAGCCCTACGAGCAGTACTTC
TRBV28	-	TRBJ1-2	-	CASSYRTATNYGYTF	TGTGCCAGCAGTTACCGGACAGCTACTAACTATGGCTACACCTTC
TRBV3-1/TRBV3-2	once	TRBJ1-4	TRBD1	CASSPGQGAYGNEKLFF	TGTGCCAGCAGCCCGGGACAGGGGGCATACGGTAATGAAAAACTGTTTTTT